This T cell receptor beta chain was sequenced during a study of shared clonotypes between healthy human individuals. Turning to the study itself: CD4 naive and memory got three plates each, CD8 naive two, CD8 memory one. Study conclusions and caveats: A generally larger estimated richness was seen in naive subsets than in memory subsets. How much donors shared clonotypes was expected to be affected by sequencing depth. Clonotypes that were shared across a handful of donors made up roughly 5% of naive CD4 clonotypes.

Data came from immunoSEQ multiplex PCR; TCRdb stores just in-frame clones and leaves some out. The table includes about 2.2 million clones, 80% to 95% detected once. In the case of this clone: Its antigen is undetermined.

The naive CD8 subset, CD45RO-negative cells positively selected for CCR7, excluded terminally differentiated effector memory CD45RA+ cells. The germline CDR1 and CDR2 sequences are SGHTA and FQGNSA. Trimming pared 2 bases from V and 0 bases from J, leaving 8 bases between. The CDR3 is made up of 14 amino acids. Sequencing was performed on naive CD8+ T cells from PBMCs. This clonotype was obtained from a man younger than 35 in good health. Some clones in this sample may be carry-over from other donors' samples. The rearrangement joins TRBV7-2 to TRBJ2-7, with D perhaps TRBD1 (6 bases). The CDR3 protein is CASSLRGTSYEQYF. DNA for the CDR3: TGTGCCAGCAGCTTAAGGGGGACCTCCTACGAGCAGTACTTC.